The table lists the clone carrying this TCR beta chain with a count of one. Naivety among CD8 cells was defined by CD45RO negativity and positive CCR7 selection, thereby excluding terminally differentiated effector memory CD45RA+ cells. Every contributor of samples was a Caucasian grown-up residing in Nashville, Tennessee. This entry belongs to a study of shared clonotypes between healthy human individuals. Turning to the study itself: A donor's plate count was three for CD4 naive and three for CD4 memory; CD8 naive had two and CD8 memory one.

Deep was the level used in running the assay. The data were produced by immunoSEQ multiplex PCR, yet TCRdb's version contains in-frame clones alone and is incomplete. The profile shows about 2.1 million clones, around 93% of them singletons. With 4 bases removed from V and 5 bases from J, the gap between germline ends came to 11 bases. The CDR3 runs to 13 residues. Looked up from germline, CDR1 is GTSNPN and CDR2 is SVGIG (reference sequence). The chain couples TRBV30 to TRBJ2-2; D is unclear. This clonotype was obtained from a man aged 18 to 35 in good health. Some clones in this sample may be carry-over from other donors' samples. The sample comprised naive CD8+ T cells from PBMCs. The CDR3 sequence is CAWIKGWTGELFF. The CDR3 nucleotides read TGTGCCTGGATCAAGGGTTGGACCGGGGAGCTGTTTTTT. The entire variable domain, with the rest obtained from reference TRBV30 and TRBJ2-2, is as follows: SQTIHQWPATLVQPVGSPLSLECTVEGTSNPNLYWYRQAAGRGLQLLFYSVGIGQISSEVPQNLSASRPQDRQFILSSKKLLLSDSGFYLCAWIKGWTGELFFGEGSRLTVL.